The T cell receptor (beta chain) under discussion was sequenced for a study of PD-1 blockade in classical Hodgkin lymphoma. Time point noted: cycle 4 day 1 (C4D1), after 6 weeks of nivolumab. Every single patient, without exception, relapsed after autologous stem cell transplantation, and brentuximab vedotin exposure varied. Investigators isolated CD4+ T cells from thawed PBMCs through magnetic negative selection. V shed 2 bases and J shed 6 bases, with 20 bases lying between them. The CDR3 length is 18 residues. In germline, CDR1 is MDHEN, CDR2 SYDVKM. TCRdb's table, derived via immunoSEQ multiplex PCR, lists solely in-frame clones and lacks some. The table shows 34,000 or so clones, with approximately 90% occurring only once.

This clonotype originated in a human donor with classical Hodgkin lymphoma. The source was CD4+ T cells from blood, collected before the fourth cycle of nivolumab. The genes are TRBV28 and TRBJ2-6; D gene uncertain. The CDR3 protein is CASSLIFKQPLEANVLTF. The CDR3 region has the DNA TGTGCCAGCAGTTTAATTTTTAAACAGCCGCTCGAGGCCAACGTCCTGACTTTC.